This section outlines one T cell receptor (beta chain) sequence together with its context. These data belong to a study of blood T cell repertoires in COVID-19. About the research overall: Researchers got acute and convalescent COVID-19 samples from the United States, Italy and Spain.

The ends were cut back, 5 bases at V and 2 bases at J, with 11 bases in the middle. From germline, CDR1 is SGHTA and CDR2 FQGNSA. The CDR3 extends over 14 amino acids. Seattle's cohort entered during active infection and was followed longitudinally. Produced via immunoSEQ multiplex PCR; TCRdb's table is partial and in-frame only. The sample includes around 300,000 clones, 90% of them seen just once. The chain recombines TRBV7-2 with TRBJ2-3, with a possible D match to TRBD2 (6 bases). The sequence was collected from a woman in her 30s with COVID-19, enrolled during active disease. Input material: peripheral blood. The CDR3 DNA is TGTGCCAGCAGCGAGACTAGAAACACAGATACGCAGTATTTT. Amino acid sequence: CASSETRNTDTQYF.